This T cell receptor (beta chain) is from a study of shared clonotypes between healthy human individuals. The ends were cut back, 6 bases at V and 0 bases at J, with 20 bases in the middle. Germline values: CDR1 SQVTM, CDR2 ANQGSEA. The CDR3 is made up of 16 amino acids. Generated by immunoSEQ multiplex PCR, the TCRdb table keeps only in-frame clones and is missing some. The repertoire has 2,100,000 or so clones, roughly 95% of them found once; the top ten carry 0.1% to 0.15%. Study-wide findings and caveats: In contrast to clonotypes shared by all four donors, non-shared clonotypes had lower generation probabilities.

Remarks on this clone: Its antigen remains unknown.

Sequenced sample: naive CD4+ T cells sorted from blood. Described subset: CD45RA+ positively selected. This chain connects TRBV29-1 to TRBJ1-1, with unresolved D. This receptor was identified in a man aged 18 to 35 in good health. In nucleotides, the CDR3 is TGCAGCGTCGATAACTCCGTAAACATTCTGAACACTGAAGCTTTCTTT. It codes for CSVDNSVNILNTEAFF. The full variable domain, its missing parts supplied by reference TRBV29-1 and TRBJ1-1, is SAVISQKPSRDICQRGTSLTIQCQVDSQVTMMFWYRQQPGQSLTLIATANQGSEATYESGFVIDKFPISRPNLTFSTLTVSNMSPEDSSIYLCSVDNSVNILNTEAFFGQGTRLTVV.